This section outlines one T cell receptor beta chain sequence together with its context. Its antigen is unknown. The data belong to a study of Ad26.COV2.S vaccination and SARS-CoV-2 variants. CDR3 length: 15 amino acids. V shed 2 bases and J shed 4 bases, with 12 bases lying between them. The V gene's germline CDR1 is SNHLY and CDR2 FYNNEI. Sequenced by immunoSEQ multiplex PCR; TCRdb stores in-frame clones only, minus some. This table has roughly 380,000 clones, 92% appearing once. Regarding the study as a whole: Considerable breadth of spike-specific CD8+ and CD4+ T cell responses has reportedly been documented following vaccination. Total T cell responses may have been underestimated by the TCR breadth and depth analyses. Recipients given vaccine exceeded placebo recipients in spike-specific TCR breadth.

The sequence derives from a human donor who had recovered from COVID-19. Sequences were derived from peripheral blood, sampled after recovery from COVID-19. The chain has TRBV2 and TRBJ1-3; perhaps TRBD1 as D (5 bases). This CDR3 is CASSESAGPGNTIYF. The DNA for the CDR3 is TGTGCCAGCAGTGAATCAGCGGGGCCGGGAAACACCATATATTTT.